This T cell receptor beta chain was captured by sequencing in a study of cytotoxic CD8 clonotypes in ibrutinib-treated CLL. TCRdb's copy holds only in-frame clones and misses some; the assay was immunoSEQ multiplex PCR. Among some 300,000 clones listed, 70% to 80% were seen once. The authors obtained 1.5 to 2.5 micrograms of genomic DNA from cryopreserved PBMCs for TCR beta libraries. Between the trimmed V and J ends, which lost 2 bases and 7 bases, there was a span of 15 bases. Germline V gene lookup returns CDR1 MNHNY and CDR2 SVGAGI (reference sequence). The CDR3 contains 14 residues. The source was PBMCs, collected before ibrutinib treatment. The V and J genes are TRBV6-6 and TRBJ2-7; tentative D call: TRBD1 (6 bases). The sequence derives from a human donor with chronic lymphocytic leukemia. For the CDR3, the DNA is TGTGCCAGCAGTTACCCCGACAGGCCCGGGGAGCAGTACTTC. This sequence encodes CASSYPDRPGEQYF.